This T cell receptor beta chain was identified during a study of cytomegalovirus exposure and HLA in healthy donors. Study at large: Out of 170 million or so T cells, an earlier analysis found over 100 million unique TCR beta sequences in total.

Study-level findings and limits: Later on, analysis showed that most CMV-associated TCR beta chains appeared to be HLA-restricted. Accurate predictions that matched the HLA-A and HLA-B alleles of most subjects were reportedly made from TCR beta sequences. In a later analysis, HLA-associated beta chains showed higher expansion and lower generation probabilities than comparable chains.

This clone has just one count. Its antigen is undetermined. PCR involved 60 Vbeta and 13 Jbeta primers. Clones were read by immunoSEQ multiplex PCR, and TCRdb kept only the in-frame ones, dropping some. The sample includes 150,000 to 200,000 clones, 70% to 85% seen only once; the top ten take 1.4% to 1.5%. The CDR3 totals 12 residues. The V segment lost 3 bases and the J segment 7 bases; nucleotides outside the gene matches: 4. CDR1 and CDR2 (germline): SQVTM, ANQGSEA. The V call is TRBV29-1, the J call TRBJ1-1; 8 bases fit TRBD1. The sample comprised PBMCs. The TCR originated in a woman aged 30 to 39 in good health and CMV-seropositive. The CDR3: CSVDGQGHEAFF. The CDR3, as DNA: TGCAGCGTTGATGGACAGGGTCATGAAGCTTTCTTT.